This is a list of T cell receptor beta chains from one sample in a study of T cells in Graves' hyperthyroidism and ophthalmopathy. TCRdb passed the multiplex PCR reads through MiXCR, listing each CDR3 protein once. Here the sample spans hundreds of thousands of distinct CDR3 sequences, 11% to 15% being singletons. The specimen was blood. These receptors came from a woman aged 18-35 years with Graves' hyperthyroidism. CDR3s include the opening cysteine and the closing phenylalanine or tryptophan. Fields, in order: J gene, V gene, D gene, clone size, CDR3 DNA, CDR3 protein. A D gene is named only where the DNA matches it firmly. Clone size is given for some rows only: seen once, a few or many times, or a class if the clone is expanded.

J: TRBJ1-1
V: TRBV6-1
D: -
size: few
DNA: TGTGCCAGCAGTGAAGTTGGGGGGGCCGGTGCTTTCTTT
CDR3: CASSEVGGAGAFF

J: TRBJ2-7
V: TRBV2
D: -
size: few
DNA: TGTGCCAGCAGTTGGGATTACGAGCAGTACTTC
CDR3: CASSWDYEQYF

J: TRBJ2-7
V: TRBV20-1
D: -
size: many
DNA: TGCAGTGCTAGCCCGCTAGGGAAAAGCGCCCTGAGTCGGGAGCAGTACTTC
CDR3: CSASPLGKSALSREQYF

J: TRBJ2-7
V: TRBV7-2
D: -
size: many
DNA: TGTGCCAGCAGCCTACAGCCGGGATCCCGAGGCGAGCAGTACTTC
CDR3: CASSLQPGSRGEQYF

J: TRBJ2-1
V: TRBV5-6
D: -
size: few
DNA: TGTGCCAGCAGCTTGGGGGGCTCCCTGCCTGCTGAGCAGTTCTTC
CDR3: CASSLGGSLPAEQFF

J: TRBJ2-3
V: TRBV11-2
D: TRBD2
size: many
DNA: TGTGCCAGCGTTCTCCTGGGGGGGAATACGCAGTATTTT
CDR3: CASVLLGGNTQYF

J: TRBJ2-1
V: TRBV9
D: TRBD2
size: -
DNA: TGTGCCAGCAGCACCGCGACTAGCGGTGGTGAGCAGTTCTTC
CDR3: CASSTATSGGEQFF

J: TRBJ2-5
V: TRBV18
D: -
size: -
DNA: TGTGCCAGCTCAATGTACCAAGAGACCCGGTACTTC
CDR3: CASSMYQETRYF

J: TRBJ2-3
V: TRBV7-2
D: -
size: many
DNA: TGTGCCAGCAGCGCGGCACCATCTAGCACAGATACGCAGTATTTT
CDR3: CASSAAPSSTDTQYF

J: TRBJ1-1
V: TRBV5-8
D: -
size: -
DNA: TGTGCCAGCAGCAACAGGGTTAAGGTCGGGGAAGCTTTCTTT
CDR3: CASSNRVKVGEAFF

J: TRBJ2-1
V: TRBV19
D: -
size: few
DNA: TGTGCCAGTAGTCCCAAGGCTCGTCCCTACAATGAGCAGTTCTTC
CDR3: CASSPKARPYNEQFF

J: TRBJ2-5
V: TRBV7-2
D: TRBD2
size: -
DNA: TGTGCCAGCAGCCCGGCGCTAGCGGGAGGAGGGGAGACCCAGTACTTC
CDR3: CASSPALAGGGETQYF

J: TRBJ2-1
V: TRBV7-9
D: TRBD2
size: few
DNA: TGTGCCAGCAGCTTACCTAGCGGAAACTACAATGAGCAGTTCTTC
CDR3: CASSLPSGNYNEQFF

J: TRBJ2-1
V: TRBV30
D: -
size: many
DNA: TGTGCCAGATATAGTATGGCTGACAATGAGCAGTTCTTC
CDR3: CARYSMADNEQFF

J: TRBJ2-1
V: TRBV29-1
D: -
size: -
DNA: TGCAGCGTTGAAGAAGTCTACAATGAGCAGTTCTTC
CDR3: CSVEEVYNEQFF

J: TRBJ2-6
V: TRBV27
D: -
size: -
DNA: TGTGCCAGCAGTTATAAGGGTAAGGCTGGGGCCAACGTCCTGACTTTC
CDR3: CASSYKGKAGANVLTF

J: TRBJ2-5
V: TRBV4-2
D: -
size: few
DNA: TGTGCCAGCAGCCAATTGGGAGACCAAGAGACCCAGTACTTC
CDR3: CASSQLGDQETQYF

J: TRBJ1-6
V: TRBV6-5
D: TRBD1
size: few
DNA: TGTGCCAGCAGTTACGGGTGGAGGGACAGATCACCCCTCCACTTT
CDR3: CASSYGWRDRSPLHF

J: TRBJ2-7
V: TRBV11-1
D: -
size: few
DNA: TGTGCCAGCAGCTTAGAGTCTAATCGGTTCGCCAACTACGAGCAGTACTTC
CDR3: CASSLESNRFANYEQYF

J: TRBJ2-1
V: TRBV7-2
D: -
size: -
DNA: TGTGCCAGCAGCCAAGATGGGGACTCTCACAATGAGCAGTTCTTC
CDR3: CASSQDGDSHNEQFF

J: TRBJ1-3
V: TRBV9
D: -
size: -
DNA: TGTGCCAGCAGCTTTCGACCGGGGTCTGGAAACACCATATATTTT
CDR3: CASSFRPGSGNTIYF

J: TRBJ2-7
V: TRBV20-1
D: TRBD2
size: -
DNA: TGCAGTGCTAGGCCGGGACTAGCGACATACGAGCAGTACTTC
CDR3: CSARPGLATYEQYF

J: TRBJ2-3
V: TRBV4-1
D: -
size: few
DNA: TGCGCCAGCAGCCGGGTCCCGGGCAGGGAGTTACCAGATACGCAGTATTTT
CDR3: CASSRVPGRELPDTQYF

J: TRBJ2-7
V: TRBV10-3
D: TRBD2
size: many
DNA: TGTGCCATCGCCGAGGGGACTACCCTCAGCTACGAGCAGTACTTC
CDR3: CAIAEGTTLSYEQYF

J: TRBJ1-2
V: TRBV6-1
D: -
size: -
DNA: TGTGCCAGTAGCGGGCCAACCACAGGCTACACCTTC
CDR3: CASSGPTTGYTF

J: TRBJ1-2
V: TRBV11-2
D: -
size: many
DNA: TGTGCCAGCAGCTCCCCGGGAGGAGGACTATTTGGCTACACCTTC
CDR3: CASSSPGGGLFGYTF

J: TRBJ1-5
V: TRBV5-1
D: -
size: many
DNA: TGCGCCAGCAGCTTGCCGCGACAGAGTGATCAGCCCCAGCATTTT
CDR3: CASSLPRQSDQPQHF

J: TRBJ2-7
V: TRBV6-2/TRBV6-3
D: TRBD2
size: many
DNA: TGTGCCAGCAGTTACCGGGGACTAGCGGGAGGTTTTTACCACGAGCAGTACTTC
CDR3: CASSYRGLAGGFYHEQYF

J: TRBJ1-1
V: TRBV20-1
D: -
size: many
DNA: TGCAGTGCTAGAACTCAGGGGACCCCTGAAGCTTTCTTT
CDR3: CSARTQGTPEAFF

J: TRBJ1-1
V: TRBV18
D: -
size: many
DNA: TGTGCCAGCACTTGGACAGCGAACACTGAAGCTTTCTTT
CDR3: CASTWTANTEAFF

J: TRBJ2-5
V: TRBV13
D: -
size: -
DNA: TGTGCCAGCAGCTTAGCCCAGGCAGAGACCCAGTACTTC
CDR3: CASSLAQAETQYF

J: TRBJ1-6
V: TRBV6-1
D: TRBD1
size: -
DNA: TGTGCCAGCAGAGCCAAACGATCAGGGGGATCACCCCTCCACTTT
CDR3: CASRAKRSGGSPLHF

J: TRBJ1-5
V: TRBV15
D: -
size: -
DNA: TGTGCCACCAGCAAAGCCCGAGGCCCCTGGCCCCAGCATTTT
CDR3: CATSKARGPWPQHF

J: TRBJ2-1
V: TRBV30
D: -
size: many
DNA: TGTGCCTGGAGTGTCCGCGATAAGCAGTTCTTC
CDR3: CAWSVRDKQFF

J: TRBJ2-7
V: TRBV12-3/TRBV12-4
D: -
size: -
DNA: TGTGCCAGCAGTTTATCCTGGTCCAGGGCGGGGGAGCAGTACTTC
CDR3: CASSLSWSRAGEQYF

J: TRBJ1-1
V: TRBV30
D: -
size: few
DNA: TGTGCCTGGAGTCGGGAACAAGAAGCTTTCTTT
CDR3: CAWSREQEAFF

J: TRBJ2-7
V: TRBV20-1
D: -
size: many
DNA: TGCAGTGCTAGGAGGGACGATTACGAGCAGTACTTC
CDR3: CSARRDDYEQYF

J: TRBJ2-1
V: TRBV11-2
D: TRBD2
size: many
DNA: TGTGCCAGCAGCCAACTAGCGGGACGATCCATCTACAATGAGCAGTTCTTC
CDR3: CASSQLAGRSIYNEQFF

J: TRBJ2-6
V: TRBV7-9
D: TRBD1
size: -
DNA: TGTGCCAGCAGCTTTTTGGCAGGGGGCGTATTTTCGGGGGCCAACGTCCTGACTTTC
CDR3: CASSFLAGGVFSGANVLTF

J: TRBJ2-7
V: TRBV6-2/TRBV6-3
D: -
size: many
DNA: TGTGCCAGCAGTTACGGTGCTGGGTACGAGCAGTACTTC
CDR3: CASSYGAGYEQYF

J: TRBJ2-1
V: TRBV7-3
D: TRBD2
size: -
DNA: TGTGCCAGCAGCTTATGGGCTAGCGGGAGCGCGCGGAGTAATGAGCAGTTCTTC
CDR3: CASSLWASGSARSNEQFF